This TCR beta chain was captured by sequencing in a study of OX40 agonist ivuxolimab in advanced cancers. Whole-study context: Melanoma, hepatocellular carcinoma, head and neck or renal cell cancer occurred in dose-escalation patients. Regarding the study as a whole: Relative to CD4+, CD8+ T cells held more expanded clones on average.

This CDR3 region has 14 residues. V shed 3 bases and J 5 bases; nucleotides not matched to a gene: 6. Germline V lookup: CDR1 MNHEY, CDR2 SMNVEV (reference sequence). Concerning this clone itself: Its antigen is currently unknown.

Profiling relied on immunoSEQ multiplex PCR, and the TCRdb table lists in-frame clones only, not all of them. Altogether some 45,000 clones are present, approximately 83% being singletons, with the ten largest covering approximately 25%. The receptor was derived from an adult with an advanced solid tumor such as melanoma, head and neck, liver or kidney cancer. The chain combines TRBV27 with TRBJ2-7, with 8 positions matching TRBD1. The source material was CD4+ or CD8+ T cells sorted from blood, sampled in a trial of the OX40 agonist ivuxolimab. This CDR3 reads CASSLDRAVDEQYF. The CDR3 DNA is TGTGCCAGCAGTTTGGACAGGGCGGTTGACGAGCAGTACTTC.